This is a list of T cell receptor beta chains from one sample in a study of blood T cell repertoires in COVID-19. TCRdb's table, derived via immunoSEQ multiplex PCR, lists solely in-frame clones and lacks some. The sample carries about 170,000 clones, around 82% recorded once. The sequenced sample was peripheral blood. These receptors were taken from a woman aged 40 to 49 with COVID-19, enrolled during active disease. Both conserved end residues are part of each CDR3. D genes are given only for firm matches. Clone size is shown for a subset of rows, as once, few, many or a class of expanded clone.

size: NA; V: TRBV11-2; J: TRBJ2-4; D: NA; DNA: TGTGCCAGCAGCTTTCAACCCGGGGGAATAGCCAAAAACATTCAGTACTTC; CDR3: CASSFQPGGIAKNIQYF
size: NA; V: TRBV6-6; J: TRBJ2-1; D: TRBD2; DNA: TGTGCCAGCAGTTACCTAGCGGGTTACAATGAGCAGTTCTTC; CDR3: CASSYLAGYNEQFF
size: NA; V: TRBV15; J: TRBJ2-2; D: NA; DNA: TGTGCCACCAGCATCGCAGTCACCCGAGAGCTGTTTTTT; CDR3: CATSIAVTRELFF
size: NA; V: TRBV5-1; J: TRBJ2-3; D: NA; DNA: TGCGCCAGCAGCTTGACTCGCGGGGGCACAGATACGCAGTATTTT; CDR3: CASSLTRGGTDTQYF
size: NA; V: TRBV9; J: TRBJ1-2; D: NA; DNA: TGTGCCAGCAGCGTAGATTGGGGAGATGGCTACACCTTC; CDR3: CASSVDWGDGYTF
size: NA; V: TRBV7-7; J: TRBJ2-1; D: TRBD1; DNA: TGTGCTAGCAGCCCGGGACAGGGGGCAGGTGAGCAGTTCTTC; CDR3: CASSPGQGAGEQFF
size: once; V: TRBV5-3; J: TRBJ2-5; D: NA; DNA: TGTGCCAGAAGCTTCGGGCGGGGACAAGAGACCCAGTACTTC; CDR3: CARSFGRGQETQYF
size: NA; V: TRBV29-1; J: TRBJ1-6; D: NA; DNA: TGCAGCGCCCGACAACGGCCAGGGGTGTGTCTCGGATATAATTCACCCCTCCACTTT; CDR3: CSARQRPGVCLGYNSPLHF
size: NA; V: TRBV18; J: TRBJ2-2; D: NA; DNA: TGTGCCAGCTCTAAGGACAGATCGAACACCGGGGAGCTGTTTTTT; CDR3: CASSKDRSNTGELFF
size: once; V: TRBV27; J: TRBJ2-2; D: NA; DNA: TGTGCCAGCAGTGATGTTGGGGGCCCCAACACCGGGGAGCTGTTTTTT; CDR3: CASSDVGGPNTGELFF
size: NA; V: TRBV6-6; J: TRBJ1-2; D: TRBD1; DNA: TGTGCCAGCAGTCCCAAGACCGGGACAGGGGGCTTCTATGGCTACACCTTC; CDR3: CASSPKTGTGGFYGYTF
size: NA; V: TRBV4-1; J: TRBJ1-1; D: NA; DNA: TGCGCCAGCAGCCAAGATCCCCGGGGGGGGTTGAGCACTGAAGCTTTCTTT; CDR3: CASSQDPRGGLSTEAFF
size: NA; V: TRBV4-1; J: TRBJ1-1; D: TRBD1; DNA: TGCGCCAGCAGCCAAGCCGTGACAGGGTTGAGAACTGAAGCTTTCTTT; CDR3: CASSQAVTGLRTEAFF
size: NA; V: TRBV7-3; J: TRBJ2-5; D: NA; DNA: TGTGCCAGCAGCCATCTTCCGGGGACCCAGTACTTC; CDR3: CASSHLPGTQYF
size: NA; V: TRBV29-1; J: TRBJ2-1; D: TRBD2; DNA: TGCAGCGTTGACCTAGCGGGAGGGTCCTACAATGAGCAGTTCTTC; CDR3: CSVDLAGGSYNEQFF
size: NA; V: TRBV4-1; J: TRBJ2-1; D: TRBD2; DNA: TGCGCCAGCAGCCAAATCAGGGTTGGAGCGGGAGGGGTCGATGAGCAGTTCTTC; CDR3: CASSQIRVGAGGVDEQFF
size: NA; V: TRBV18; J: TRBJ1-4; D: NA; DNA: TGTGCCAGCTCACCTGGGGAGACTGTGTTTTTT; CDR3: CASSPGETVFF
size: NA; V: TRBV28; J: TRBJ1-6; D: NA; DNA: TGTGCCAGTCTAGGACAGTTGGGAAATTCACCCCTCCACTTT; CDR3: CASLGQLGNSPLHF
size: NA; V: TRBV12-3/TRBV12-4; J: TRBJ1-2; D: TRBD1; DNA: TGTGCCACCCGCGCCCCGACAGGGTATGGCTACACCTTC; CDR3: CATRAPTGYGYTF
size: NA; V: TRBV5-1; J: TRBJ1-2; D: TRBD1; DNA: TGCGCCAGCAGCTTGGAGGGACAGGGTTACTATGGCTACACCTTC; CDR3: CASSLEGQGYYGYTF
size: NA; V: TRBV15; J: TRBJ2-1; D: TRBD2; DNA: TGTGCCACCAGCAGAGAGGGACTAGCGGGTTTCAATGAGCAGTTCTTC; CDR3: CATSREGLAGFNEQFF
size: NA; V: TRBV19; J: TRBJ1-2; D: NA; DNA: TGTGCCAGTAGTATATCCCAGATGAACTATGGCTACACCTTC; CDR3: CASSISQMNYGYTF
size: NA; V: TRBV11-2; J: TRBJ2-3; D: NA; DNA: TGTGCCAGCAGCTTAGTAGGGGGCACAGATACGCAGTATTTT; CDR3: CASSLVGGTDTQYF
size: NA; V: TRBV19; J: TRBJ2-4; D: NA; DNA: TGTGCCAGTAGTGGGGGCTATAGGACACCATCAAACAAAAACATTCAGTACTTC; CDR3: CASSGGYRTPSNKNIQYF
size: NA; V: TRBV16; J: TRBJ2-1; D: NA; DNA: TGTGCCAGCAGCCAATCGTTGGGGGGCAATGAGCAGTTCTTC; CDR3: CASSQSLGGNEQFF
size: NA; V: TRBV28; J: TRBJ2-6; D: NA; DNA: TGTGCCAGCAGTGCCCAGGCTGGGGCCAACGTCCTGACTTTC; CDR3: CASSAQAGANVLTF
size: NA; V: TRBV5-1; J: TRBJ2-3; D: TRBD2; DNA: TGCGCCAGCAGCCGACTAGCGGGAGGGACAGATACGCAGTATTTT; CDR3: CASSRLAGGTDTQYF
size: NA; V: TRBV2; J: TRBJ1-2; D: NA; DNA: TGTGCCAGCAGTGTTGTTTTGATTGTTCAGAACTATGGCTACACCTTC; CDR3: CASSVVLIVQNYGYTF
size: NA; V: TRBV7-8; J: TRBJ2-7; D: NA; DNA: TGTGCCAGCAGCTTAGCAGGGAGGAACGAGCAGTACTTC; CDR3: CASSLAGRNEQYF
size: NA; V: TRBV5-4; J: TRBJ1-1; D: NA; DNA: TGTGCCAGCAGCTTGGAGGATACAGGGACTGAAGCTTTCTTT; CDR3: CASSLEDTGTEAFF
size: once; V: TRBV9; J: TRBJ2-6; D: TRBD2; DNA: TGTGCCAGCAGCGGGGGGACTAGCGGGAAGTCTGGGGCCAACGTCCTGACTTTC; CDR3: CASSGGTSGKSGANVLTF
size: NA; V: TRBV6-5; J: TRBJ1-6; D: TRBD1; DNA: TGTGCCAGCAGTCCAAGCTGGGACAGCGATTCACCCCTCCACTTT; CDR3: CASSPSWDSDSPLHF
size: NA; V: TRBV25-1; J: TRBJ2-7; D: NA; DNA: TGTGCCAGCAGTGAGGGAGGTAGCTTCTACGAGCAGTACTTC; CDR3: CASSEGGSFYEQYF
size: NA; V: TRBV7-6; J: TRBJ1-2; D: TRBD1; DNA: TGTGCCAGCAGCAGGACAGGGGGCTCCTATGGCTACACCTTC; CDR3: CASSRTGGSYGYTF
size: NA; V: TRBV30; J: TRBJ1-1; D: NA; DNA: TGTGCCGCCGCGGGGGACACTGAAGCTTTCTTT; CDR3: CAAAGDTEAFF
size: NA; V: TRBV9; J: TRBJ1-1; D: TRBD1; DNA: TGTGCCAGCAGTGGACAGGGCCAGCTCACTGAAGCTTTCTTT; CDR3: CASSGQGQLTEAFF
size: NA; V: TRBV11-2; J: TRBJ2-7; D: TRBD2; DNA: TGTGCCAGCAGCTCCGGGAGGTCCGTATACGAGCAGTACTTC; CDR3: CASSSGRSVYEQYF
size: many; V: TRBV29-1; J: TRBJ1-3; D: NA; DNA: TGCAGCGCACTTTCTGGAAACACCATATATTTT; CDR3: CSALSGNTIYF
size: NA; V: TRBV3-1/TRBV3-2; J: TRBJ2-1; D: NA; DNA: TGTGCCAGCAGCCAAGCCTATAAGGGGAATGAGCAGTTCTTC; CDR3: CASSQAYKGNEQFF
size: NA; V: TRBV6-1; J: TRBJ1-2; D: NA; DNA: TGTGCCAGCAGTGAAATTCTTAGGGGTGGCTACACCTTC; CDR3: CASSEILRGGYTF
size: NA; V: TRBV2; J: TRBJ2-3; D: NA; DNA: TGTGCCAGCAGCGGGGGACCACTAGGGGTAGATACGCAGTATTTT; CDR3: CASSGGPLGVDTQYF
size: NA; V: TRBV19; J: TRBJ1-4; D: NA; DNA: TGTGCCAGTAGTTGGGCCGGCCTAAATGAAAAACTGTTTTTT; CDR3: CASSWAGLNEKLFF
size: NA; V: TRBV3-1/TRBV3-2; J: TRBJ2-7; D: TRBD2; DNA: TGTGCCAGCAGCCAAGCGCCGGGAGGGCCGGGGGAGCAGTACTTC; CDR3: CASSQAPGGPGEQYF
size: once; V: TRBV2; J: TRBJ2-1; D: NA; DNA: TGTGCCACGCAGGGGCTGGGCGATGAGCAGTTCTTC; CDR3: CATQGLGDEQFF
size: once; V: TRBV18; J: TRBJ1-3; D: NA; DNA: TGTGCCAGCTCACCACCAAATTTCCAGGGGTCGTCTGGAAACACCATATATTTT; CDR3: CASSPPNFQGSSGNTIYF
size: NA; V: TRBV6-5; J: TRBJ1-2; D: TRBD1; DNA: TGTGCCAGCCAAGGGACAGGGCTTGAGGGCTATGGCTACACCTTC; CDR3: CASQGTGLEGYGYTF
size: NA; V: TRBV30; J: TRBJ1-1; D: NA; DNA: TGTGCCTGGAGTAGGGGCGGCACTGAAGCTTTCTTT; CDR3: CAWSRGGTEAFF
size: NA; V: TRBV24-1; J: TRBJ1-2; D: NA; DNA: TGTGCCACCAGTGACATCCCGAGTGCAGGGAACTATGGCTACACCTTC; CDR3: CATSDIPSAGNYGYTF
size: NA; V: TRBV11-2; J: TRBJ1-3; D: TRBD1; DNA: TGTGCCAGCAGCTTATTTTTTCATGGACAGGGTGCTGCAAACACCATATATTTT; CDR3: CASSLFFHGQGAANTIYF
size: NA; V: TRBV28; J: TRBJ1-1; D: NA; DNA: TGTGCCAGCAGCCACGGGGGGGGAGTGAACACTGAAGCTTTCTTT; CDR3: CASSHGGGVNTEAFF
size: NA; V: TRBV3-1/TRBV3-2; J: TRBJ1-2; D: NA; DNA: TGTGCCAGCAGCCAAGGACAGGTCTATGGCTACACCTTC; CDR3: CASSQGQVYGYTF
size: NA; V: TRBV5-1; J: TRBJ2-7; D: NA; DNA: TGCGCCAGCAGCCGGGGATCCTACGAGCAGTACTTC; CDR3: CASSRGSYEQYF
size: NA; V: TRBV30; J: TRBJ2-1; D: TRBD1; DNA: TGTGCCTGGAGTAACGCGGGGACAGGGACCCGGGAGCAGTTCTTC; CDR3: CAWSNAGTGTREQFF
size: NA; V: TRBV6-6; J: TRBJ1-2; D: TRBD1; DNA: TGTGCCAGCGGTACACGGGACAGGGACGAGAGAAATGGCTACACCTTC; CDR3: CASGTRDRDERNGYTF
size: NA; V: TRBV9; J: TRBJ2-1; D: TRBD2; DNA: TGTGCCAGCAGCGTAGGCAGCCGGACTAGCGGGAGTCCTAACAATGAGCAGTTCTTC; CDR3: CASSVGSRTSGSPNNEQFF